Following are 30 T cell receptor beta chains from one sample sequenced in a study of blood T cell repertoires in COVID-19. Here immunoSEQ multiplex PCR was the method, and the copy in TCRdb shows in-frame clones only, minus some. The sample contains a few hundred thousand clones, about 90% of which appear only once. Sequencing was performed on PBMCs or T cells enriched from blood (not recorded which). These receptors were obtained from a woman aged 25 to 45 who had recovered from COVID-19.

With respect to this clone: The sample holds other DNA sequences that translate to the same CDR3. The chain joins TRBV27 to TRBJ1-1; 7 positions agree with TRBD1. V lost 5 bases, J lost 3 bases, and 3 bases stayed unmatched. The CDR3 totals 13 residues. Germline V gene lookup returns CDR1 MNHEY and CDR2 SMNVEV (reference sequence). The CDR3 loop reads CASSLTGDTEAFF. CDR3 coding DNA: TGTGCCAGCAGTCTAACAGGGGACACTGAAGCTTTCTTT.

This clone was seen only once. V usage is TRBV27 and J usage is TRBJ2-5, with 9 nucleotides matching TRBD2. The J segment lost 2 bases and the V segment lost 6 bases, leaving 4 bases of the junction unmatched. This CDR3 is built from 14 residues. Germline CDR1 is MNHEY and CDR2 is SMNVEV (reference sequence). Written as DNA, the CDR3 is TGTGCCAGCAGACAGACTAGCGGTCAAGAGACCCAGTACTTC. It yields the protein CASRQTSGQETQYF.

CDR3 amino acids: CASSVKLAGAMGADTQYF. CDR3 sequence (DNA): TGTGCCAGCAGTGTAAAACTAGCGGGAGCGATGGGGGCAGATACGCAGTATTTT. The chain has TRBV2 and TRBJ2-3; TRBD2 matches 11 bases. From germline, CDR1 is SNHLY and CDR2 FYNNEI. The CDR3 has 18 residues. V was clipped by 4 bases and J by 4 bases; unmatched bases: 13.

The chain uses TRBV7-9 and TRBJ2-1; D is possibly TRBD2 (6 bases). Germline CDR1 and CDR2: SEHNR and FQNEAQ (reference sequence). The CDR3 runs 15 residues. The ends were cut back, 5 bases at V and 1 base at J, with 12 bases in the middle. The CDR3 spells CASSGVGTSYNEQFF. The CDR3 DNA sequence: TGTGCCAGCAGCGGTGTCGGGACTTCCTACAATGAGCAGTTCTTC. The full variable domain, with the rest looked up from reference TRBV7-9 and TRBJ2-1, is DTGVSQNPRHKITKRGQNVTFRCDPISEHNRLYWYRQTLGQGPEFLTYFQNEAQLEKSRLLSDRFSAERPKGSFSTLEIQRTEQGDSAMYLCASSGVGTSYNEQFFGPGTRLTVL.

The chain is built from TRBV14 and TRBJ2-1; 7 bases are shared with TRBD2. The CDR3 extends over 15 amino acids. The V gene's germline CDR1 is SGHDN and CDR2 FVKESK. The V segment lost 4 bases and the J segment 8 bases; nucleotides outside the gene matches: 11. The chain's CDR3 is CASSLGLGGGYEQFF. The CDR3 nucleotides are TGTGCCAGCAGCCTCGGTCTTGGGGGAGGGTATGAGCAGTTCTTC.

The chain combines TRBV5-1 with TRBJ2-7, with D perhaps matching TRBD2 (5 bases). The V end was cut by 2 bases, the J end by 6 bases, with 9 bases between. This CDR3 spans 12 amino acids. The germline gives CDR1 SGHRS, CDR2 YFSETQ. This CDR3 reads CASSFGEGEQYF. The CDR3 nucleotides are TGCGCCAGCAGCTTTGGCGAGGGCGAGCAGTACTTC.

J is TRBJ2-7 and V is TRBV4-2; the match to TRBD2 covers 11 bases. The V and J ends lost 0 bases and 4 bases, in that order; junction bases with no gene match: 5. Germline V gene sequence: CDR1 LGHNA, CDR2 YNFKEQ. The CDR3 has 16 residues. CDR3 bases: TGTGCCAGCAGCCAAGAAGTGGGGACTAGCGGATACGAGCAGTACTTC. Its translation is CASSQEVGTSGYEQYF.

The rearrangement uses TRBV4-3 and TRBJ2-7; 9 bases are a match to TRBD1. The V gene's germline CDR1 is LGHNA and CDR2 YSLEER. Trimming cost V 0 bases and J 3 bases; bases outside gene matches: 6. This CDR3 region has 16 residues. As DNA, the CDR3 is TGCGCCAGCAGCCAAGATCTAGTGGACAGGGGCTACGAGCAGTACTTC. Translation: CASSQDLVDRGYEQYF.

The gene calls are TRBV19 and TRBJ1-1; D is possibly TRBD1 (5 bases). The CDR3 has 12 amino acids. Germline assignment: CDR1 LNHDA and CDR2 SQIVND (reference sequence). V dropped 5 bases and J dropped 5 bases, with 9 bases sitting between them. The CDR3 here is CASSQRGTEAFF. In DNA form, the CDR3 reads TGTGCCAGTAGTCAACGGGGGACTGAAGCTTTCTTT.

V usage is TRBV6-1 and J usage is TRBJ1-5; D remains unclear. CDR1 is MNHNS and CDR2 is SASEGT in the germline V gene. This CDR3 has 13 amino acids. V shed 2 bases and J shed 4 bases, with 6 bases lying between them. Written as DNA, the CDR3 is TGTGCCAGCAGTGAATCAATGAATCAGCCCCAGCATTTT. It codes for CASSESMNQPQHF.

This chain links TRBV7-3 with TRBJ2-5; D is uncertain. The CDR3 sequence is 14 residues long. Trimming pared 5 bases from V and 4 bases from J, leaving 14 bases between. The germline V gene has CDR1 SGHTA and CDR2 FQGTGA. CDR3 region: CASSPTVTGETQYF. CDR3 bases: TGTGCCAGCAGCCCCACGGTTACCGGAGAGACCCAGTACTTC.

The chain uses TRBV9 and TRBJ1-1; D not resolved. Germline V lookup: CDR1 SGDLS, CDR2 YYNGEE. The CDR3 loop spans 16 amino acids. V dropped 0 bases and J dropped 0 bases, with 12 bases sitting between them. CDR3 sequence: CASSVVQSEMNTEAFF. The CDR3, as DNA: TGTGCCAGCAGCGTAGTTCAATCGGAGATGAACACTGAAGCTTTCTTT.

This chain joins TRBV6-1 and TRBJ2-7; the D is unclear. CDR1 and CDR2 (germline): MNHNS, SASEGT. V was shortened by 7 bases and J by 1 base, with 14 bases between the two germline ends. The CDR3 covers 14 residues. In DNA, the CDR3 is TGTGCCAGCACCCTAGGTGTAGTTTCCTACGAGCAGTACTTC. Its protein product is CASTLGVVSYEQYF.

V and J are TRBV10-1 and TRBJ2-1, with 8 bases aligning to TRBD2. This CDR3 comprises 18 residues. In germline, CDR1 is WNHNN, CDR2 SYGVQD (reference sequence). Losses at the gene ends were 3 bases for V and 6 bases for J; bases not matched to a gene: 16. CDR3 DNA sequence: TGCGCCAGCAGTGACTCCCTCCGTACGGGAGGGAAAGTCAATGAGCAGTTCTTC. Translation: CASSDSLRTGGKVNEQFF.

The chain employs TRBV27 and TRBJ2-7; D perhaps matches TRBD1 (5 bases). The CDR3 is 15 amino acids. CDR1 is MNHEY and CDR2 is SMNVEV in the germline V gene (reference sequence). Trimming shortened V by 6 bases and J by 0 bases, and 15 bases separated the two germline ends. This chain's CDR3 is CASSARAGSSYEQYF. CDR3 nucleotide sequence: TGTGCCAGCAGCGCCAGGGCCGGTAGCTCCTACGAGCAGTACTTC.

V gene TRBV4-2 combines with J gene TRBJ2-7, with D hard to call. Germline-derived CDR1 and CDR2 are LGHNA and YNFKEQ. With 0 bases removed from V and 3 bases from J, the gap between germline ends came to 12 bases. The CDR3 spans 15 residues. The CDR3 DNA is TGTGCCAGCAGCCAAGATATCCCAGGCCACTACGAGCAGTACTTC. Protein sequence: CASSQDIPGHYEQYF.

For the CDR3, the DNA is TGTGCCAGTAGTATAGAATCGATTCCGACTAGCGGGAGACCAGATACGCAGTATTTT. It translates to CASSIESIPTSGRPDTQYF. The chain employs TRBV19 and TRBJ2-3; 12 positions match TRBD2. Trimming cost V 0 bases and J 4 bases; bases outside gene matches: 11. The V gene's germline CDR1 is LNHDA and CDR2 SQIVND (reference sequence). The CDR3 has 19 residues.

This clone was seen once. The rearrangement links TRBV6-2 or TRBV6-3 to TRBJ2-3; TRBD1 might be the D (6 bases). Trimming left V 6 bases short and J 1 base short, with 20 bases between. The CDR3 runs 17 residues. Germline lookup yields CDR1 MNHEY and CDR2 SVGEGT. For the CDR3, the DNA is TGTGCCAGCAGCCCCCGGTTTGGGGACACTCGCACAGATACGCAGTATTTT. It codes for CASSPRFGDTRTDTQYF.

The chain has TRBV11-1 and TRBJ2-1, with D maybe TRBD2 (5 bases). The CDR3 consists of 14 residues. Germline lookup yields CDR1 SGHAT and CDR2 FQDESV (reference sequence). V dropped 2 bases and J dropped 6 bases, with 11 bases sitting between them. As DNA, the CDR3 is TGTGCCAGCAGCTTACGGCTAGCTGTCAATGAGCAGTTCTTC. Its protein product is CASSLRLAVNEQFF.

The V gene is TRBV18, the J gene TRBJ1-1; 8 nucleotides agree with TRBD1. The CDR3 is 17 residues long. The J segment lost 4 bases and the V segment lost 4 bases, leaving 14 bases of the junction unmatched. Per germline, CDR1 KGHSH and CDR2 LQKENI. DNA for the CDR3: TGTGCCAGCTCACGAGGAGGACCAGGGGGCCCGAGCACTGAAGCTTTCTTT. This sequence encodes CASSRGGPGGPSTEAFF.

With regard to this clone: At one end, the junction sequence differs from germline, possibly due to a read error. The rearrangement uses TRBV7-7 and TRBJ2-1, with 12 bases that match TRBD1. Germline V lookup: CDR1 SSHAT, CDR2 FNYEAQ (reference sequence). This CDR3 region has 21 residues. This CDR3 reads CASSRNTPGQGAGGLDNEQFF. In DNA form, the CDR3 reads TGTGCTAGCAGCCGCAACACTCCGGGACAGGGGGCAGGAGGGCTAGACAATGAGCAGTTCTTC.

Here the CDR3 reads CSARDLNTEAFF. CDR3 nucleotides: TGCAGCGCCCGGGACTTGAACACTGAAGCTTTCTTT. V usage is TRBV29-1 and J usage is TRBJ1-1, with a weak D call TRBD1 (5 bases). Germline V gene data show CDR1 as SQVTM and CDR2 as ANQGSEA. This CDR3 contains 12 residues. V dropped 7 bases and J dropped 0 bases, with 9 bases sitting between them.

The chain has TRBV9 and TRBJ2-3; 7 positions agree with TRBD2. CDR3 length: 16 amino acids. Trimming removed 4 bases from V and 6 bases from J; junction bases left unmatched: 14. Germline assignment: CDR1 SGDLS and CDR2 YYNGEE. The CDR3 coding sequence is TGTGCCAGCAGCCCTTTAGGCGGGAGCTTTATCGATACGCAGTATTTT. Amino acids: CASSPLGGSFIDTQYF.

The V call is TRBV2, the J call TRBJ2-5; 11 bases line up with TRBD1. Trimming cost V 5 bases and J 5 bases; bases outside gene matches: 4. This CDR3 has 14 residues. Germline V gene sequence: CDR1 SNHLY, CDR2 FYNNEI. CDR3 in amino acids: CASSRDRGMETQYF. CDR3 nucleotides: TGTGCCAGCAGTCGGGACAGGGGGATGGAGACCCAGTACTTC.

The CDR3 bases are TGCAGTGCTAGTTTATCCAGCGATGAAGCTTTCTTT. Residues: CSASLSSDEAFF. This chain connects TRBV20-1 to TRBJ1-1, with unresolved D. Trimming left V 3 bases short and J 7 bases short, with 12 bases between. From germline, CDR1 is DFQATT and CDR2 SNEGSKA (reference sequence). This CDR3 comprises 12 residues.

The V call is TRBV5-1, the J call TRBJ2-7, with 11 bases fitting TRBD1. CDR3 length: 15 amino acids. The trim removed 9 bases at V and 5 bases at J, leaving 13 bases unmatched. Per germline, CDR1 SGHRS and CDR2 YFSETQ. This chain's CDR3 is CATGRGQGVDHEQYF. In nucleotides, the CDR3 is TGCGCCACAGGAAGGGGACAGGGGGTCGACCACGAGCAGTACTTC.

This clone was detected once. The rearrangement uses TRBV28 and TRBJ2-7, with 9 positions matching TRBD1. The junction had 16 bases not matched to a gene; V was cut back by 9 bases and J by 7 bases. Germline V gene sequence: CDR1 MDHEN, CDR2 SYDVKM. The length of the CDR3 is 15 residues. The CDR3 reads CASHLDRDRVREQYF. CDR3 DNA sequence: TGTGCCAGTCACCTAGACCGGGACAGGGTAAGAGAGCAGTACTTC.

The chain combines TRBV4-1 with TRBJ1-1; the D gene is possibly TRBD1 (6 bases). V lost 6 bases, J lost 4 bases, and 24 bases lay in between. The CDR3 has 17 amino acids. Germline CDR1 reads MGHRA; CDR2 reads YSYEKL. CDR3 coding DNA: TGCGCCAGCAGACACCACCCCCTACAGGGATCCGGCACTGAAGCTTTCTTT. As protein: CASRHHPLQGSGTEAFF.

The chain recombines TRBV20-1 with TRBJ1-6, with unresolved D. CDR3 length: 15 residues. Trimming removed 3 bases from V and 0 bases from J, with 9 bases in between. Germline V gene data show CDR1 as DFQATT and CDR2 as SNEGSKA (reference sequence). Here the CDR3 reads CSASSSSSYNSPLHF. Here the CDR3 DNA reads TGCAGTGCTAGTTCTTCGAGCTCCTATAATTCACCCCTCCACTTT.

V and J are TRBV10-3 and TRBJ1-1; TRBD1 is a possible D gene (5 bases). V was trimmed by 3 bases and J by 0 bases, leaving 14 bases between them. From germline, CDR1 is ENHRY and CDR2 SYGVKD. CDR3 length equals 16 residues. CDR3 DNA: TGTGCCATCAGTGAAATGGGACGGGGGTTGAACACTGAAGCTTTCTTT. Its protein is CAISEMGRGLNTEAFF.